Sequencing of this T cell receptor beta chain was carried out in a study of blood T cell repertoires in COVID-19. Methods used by the authors: Amplification of reference gene primers was used by the study to estimate nucleated cell counts. TCRdb's copy holds only in-frame clones and misses some; the assay was immunoSEQ multiplex PCR. For V, J and clone size, that table is used; D and trimming come from the DNA. The sample lists 150,000 or so clones, approximately 80% seen once, with 10% to 15% in the top ten. V lost 0 bases and J lost 3; bases outside the gene matches: 2. CDR1 is SGDLS and CDR2 is YYNGEE in the germline V gene. The CDR3 loop spans 14 amino acids.

J is TRBJ2-5 and V is TRBV9, with 7 bases aligning to TRBD2. The sequenced material came from PBMCs or T cells enriched from blood (not recorded which). This receptor was obtained from a woman aged 55 to 70 who had recovered from COVID-19. In nucleotides, the CDR3 is TGTGCCAGCAGCGTAGGGCTAGCGGAAGAGACCCAGTACTTC. Translated, it gives CASSVGLAEETQYF.